Given below is one T cell receptor beta chain in context. This sample was included in a study of T-cell memory formation after mild COVID-19. TCRdb fed the 5' RACE reads into MiXCR, producing one record per CDR3 protein. The table records approximately 230,000 distinct CDR3 sequences, 16% of them present only once. There are 14 residues in the CDR3. Germline CDR1 and CDR2: DFQATT and SNEGSKA (reference sequence). V lost 3 bases, J lost 6 bases, and 16 bases lay in between. Material: PBMCs or a T cell subset sorted from them (not recorded which). The origin of this receptor is a young man who had mild COVID-19 (a few samples of this study predate the infection). Cell type and time point are not known. The rearrangement joins TRBV20-1 to TRBJ2-3, with D possibly matching TRBD2 (6 bases). CDR3 loop: CSARTPWGGDTQYF. In DNA, the CDR3 is TGCAGTGCTAGGACGCCCTGGGGAGGTGATACGCAGTATTTT.